This T cell receptor (beta chain) is drawn from a study of cytomegalovirus exposure and HLA in healthy donors. A note on this clone: Its target is unknown.

Germline CDR1 ENHRY, CDR2 SYGVKD. The CDR3 totals 12 residues. V lost 6 bases, J lost 4 bases, and 10 bases lay in between. Study conclusions and caveats: The tendency of first-cohort TCR clusters to co-occur in the 120 validation repertoires was identified by a subsequent analysis. Specificity of a few CMV-associated chains for CMV antigens was verified in vitro.

This table comes from immunoSEQ multiplex PCR, and its TCRdb copy is limited to in-frame clones, with some not included. The sample shows 150,000 or so clones, about 82% of them seen only once. These donors were members of the approximately 110-subject validation cohort, a group separate from the roughly 670-subject first cohort. The sequence was collected from a human donor in good health. Sequenced input: PBMCs. V is TRBV10-3 and J is TRBJ2-7; possibly TRBD1 for D (6 bases). CDR3 in amino acids: CAISDRRYEQYF. DNA of the CDR3: TGTGCCATCAGCGACAGGCGTTACGAGCAGTACTTC.